The present TCR beta chain was sequenced within a study of blood T cell repertoires in COVID-19. The protocol was immunoSEQ multiplex PCR, while the TCRdb copy is restricted to in-frame clones and leaves out a portion. The sample has about 150,000 clones, roughly 89% seen once; the top ten hold 0.45% to 0.65%. This CDR3 comprises 15 residues. Trimming removed 5 bases from V and 5 bases from J, with 16 bases in between. Looked up from germline, CDR1 is MDHEN and CDR2 is SYDVKM. V usage is TRBV28 and J usage is TRBJ1-5; tentatively, D is TRBD1 (6 bases). The receptor was derived from a man aged 50-59 years with acute or convalescent COVID-19. Sequenced input: peripheral blood. The CDR3 protein is CASSPSREGDQPQHF. The CDR3 DNA reads as TGTGCCAGCAGTCCCTCCCGGGAGGGGGATCAGCCCCAGCATTTT.